These 19 T cell receptor beta chains were all obtained from the same sample, sequenced in a study of T-cell memory formation after mild COVID-19. Each CDR3 protein is one row after TCRdb ran MiXCR on the 5' RACE reads. The sample yields 200,000 or so distinct CDR3 sequences, approximately 20% seen once. The specimen sequenced was PBMCs or a T cell subset sorted from them (not recorded which). The receptors originated from an adult woman who had mild COVID-19 (a few samples of this study predate the infection). Cell type and time point are not known.

This rearrangement joins TRBV24-1 to TRBJ2-7; D is perhaps TRBD2 (6 bases). V shed 4 bases and J shed 1 base, with 10 bases lying between them. Germline V gives CDR1 KGHDR, CDR2 SFDVKD. This CDR3 is built from 14 residues. The CDR3 coding sequence is TGTGCCACCAGTGAGTCGGGGGTTTCCTACGAGCAGTACTTC. Amino acid sequence: CATSESGVSYEQYF.

At least ten counts were recorded for this clonotype. The rearrangement uses TRBV5-1 and TRBJ2-3; TRBD1 matches 7 bases. The V gene's germline CDR1 is SGHRS and CDR2 YFSETQ. V was pared by 2 bases and J by 5 bases, with 2 bases of the junction left unmatched. This CDR3 has 13 amino acids. CDR3 amino acids: CASSLTGVDTQYF. The CDR3 nucleotides are TGCGCCAGCAGCTTAACAGGGGTAGATACGCAGTATTTT.

The J gene is TRBJ2-1, the V gene TRBV14; D call uncertain. The ends were cut back, 0 bases at V and 0 bases at J, with 9 bases in the middle. The CDR3 contains 16 residues. CDR1 SGHDN and CDR2 FVKESK come from the germline V gene. The chain's CDR3 is CASSQELLFSYNEQFF. DNA for the CDR3: TGTGCCAGCAGCCAAGAACTCCTGTTCTCCTACAATGAGCAGTTCTTC.

J is TRBJ2-3 and V is TRBV5-1; D remains unclear. CDR3 length equals 12 residues. Germline CDR1 reads SGHRS; CDR2 reads YFSETQ. Trimming left V 0 bases short and J 5 bases short, with 4 bases between. The CDR3, as DNA: TGCGCCAGCAGCTTGGAAGTAGATACGCAGTATTTT. Translated, it gives CASSLEVDTQYF.

This clonotype was seen a single time. The V and J genes are TRBV15 and TRBJ1-5, with D hard to call. This CDR3 contains 15 residues. V lost 3 bases to trimming and J lost 4 bases, with 13 bases between them. Looked up from germline, CDR1 is LNHNV and CDR2 is YYDKDF (reference sequence). In nucleotides, the CDR3 is TGTGCCACCAGCAGCATCTTGACGGTTAATCAGCCCCAGCATTTT. Its protein is CATSSILTVNQPQHF.

V and J are TRBV19 and TRBJ1-3, with D possibly being TRBD1 (6 bases). Trimming left V 9 bases short and J 4 bases short, with 13 bases between. Germline CDR1 LNHDA, CDR2 SQIVND (reference sequence). CDR3 size: 13 residues. The CDR3 nucleotides read TGTGCCAGGAGTCCCGGACAGGGAAACACCATATATTTT. Protein product: CARSPGQGNTIYF.

CDR3 sequence reads: CASSSEGSGGVEQFF. CDR3 nucleotide sequence: TGCGCCAGCAGCTCTGAGGGGAGCGGGGGAGTTGAGCAGTTCTTC. V and J are TRBV5-1 and TRBJ2-1; 8 bases map to TRBD2. The junction had 11 bases not matched to a gene; V was cut back by 3 bases and J by 9 bases. The length of the CDR3 is 15 residues. Per germline, CDR1 SGHRS and CDR2 YFSETQ.

The chain joins TRBV6-5 to TRBJ2-7, with no clear D. CDR1 MNHEY and CDR2 SVGAGI come from the germline V gene. This CDR3 contains 14 residues. Trimming took off 6 bases at V and 5 bases at J, with 17 bases between the two ends. The CDR3 is CASRFSRMGNEQYF. The CDR3 coding sequence is TGTGCCAGCAGATTTAGCCGGATGGGGAACGAGCAGTACTTC.

This clonotype was seen more than once but under ten times. This chain joins TRBV5-1 and TRBJ2-6; D tentatively reads TRBD1 or TRBD2 (5 bases each). There are 18 residues in the CDR3. Germline loops: CDR1 SGHRS, CDR2 YFSETQ. The V gene lost 4 bases and the J gene lost 2 bases, with 19 bases spanning the gap. CDR3 DNA: TGCGCCAGCAGCCAAGACGGCCGAGGGGTTACTGGGGCCAACGTCCTGACTTTC. Its protein product is CASSQDGRGVTGANVLTF.

This clonotype was recorded a few times. The DNA for the CDR3 is TGCGCCAGCAGCTTACAGCTAGCGGGGGTCGGTGAGCAGTTCTTC. Residues: CASSLQLAGVGEQFF. The chain employs TRBV5-1 and TRBJ2-1, with 10 bases aligning to TRBD2. Germline V CDR1 and CDR2: SGHRS, YFSETQ. This CDR3 has 15 amino acids. V lost 2 bases to trimming and J lost 9 bases; unmatched junction nucleotides: 8. Filled out from reference TRBV5-1 and TRBJ2-1, the complete variable domain reads KAGVTQTPRYLIKTRGQQVTLSCSPISGHRSVSWYQQTPGQGLQFLFEYFSETQRNKGNFPGRFSGRQFSNSRSEMNVSTLELGDSALYLCASSLQLAGVGEQFFGPGTRLTVL.

This clonotype came up many times. The chain combines TRBV29-1 with TRBJ2-7, with 7 nucleotides matching TRBD2. The CDR3 length is 11 residues. With V trimmed by 4 bases and J by 6 bases, 3 bases remained unmatched. Germline assignment: CDR1 SQVTM and CDR2 ANQGSEA. As DNA, the CDR3 is TGCAGCGTTGGGGGACTATCCGAGCAGTACTTC. It translates to CSVGGLSEQYF.

This clonotype turned up a few times. CDR3 residues: CASYGGDRGDYGYTF. CDR3 DNA: TGTGCCAGCTACGGGGGGGACAGGGGGGACTATGGCTACACCTTC. The chain uses TRBV6-5 and TRBJ1-2, with TRBD1 matching over 11 bases. The CDR3 runs to 15 residues. V was pared by 8 bases and J by 3 bases, with 8 bases of the junction left unmatched. Germline V gene data show CDR1 as MNHEY and CDR2 as SVGAGI.

The J gene is TRBJ1-1, the V gene TRBV5-1; weak D call: TRBD1 (5 bases). Trimming cost V 0 bases and J 4 bases, with 7 bases left between them. CDR3 length: 13 residues. Germline CDR1 is SGHRS and CDR2 is YFSETQ. DNA for the CDR3: TGCGCCAGCAGCTTGGACGGGGCCACTGAAGCTTTCTTT. Protein sequence: CASSLDGATEAFF.

This clonotype was counted ten times or more. The chain combines TRBV11-2 with TRBJ2-7; 7 positions match TRBD2. CDR1 and CDR2 from the germline V gene are SGHAT and FQNNGV. V lost 1 base, J lost 0 bases, and 3 bases stayed unmatched. This CDR3 has 15 residues. The CDR3: CASSLVTGGSYEQYF. The CDR3 bases are TGTGCCAGCAGCTTAGTGACGGGGGGCTCCTACGAGCAGTACTTC.

The chain combines TRBV7-2 with TRBJ2-2; D may match TRBD1 or TRBD2 (6 bases each). Germline V gene data show CDR1 as SGHTA and CDR2 as FQGNSA. V lost 7 bases and J 6 bases, leaving 21 bases between the germline ends. This CDR3 contains 16 residues. The CDR3: CASTAYRWGAPGELFF. CDR3 in DNA: TGTGCCAGCACCGCTTACCGCTGGGGGGCTCCCGGGGAGCTGTTTTTT.

The chain couples TRBV9 to TRBJ1-1, with 7 bases identical to TRBD1. Per the germline V gene, CDR1 is SGDLS and CDR2 is YYNGEE. This CDR3 region has 19 residues. The trim removed 4 bases at V and 3 bases at J, leaving 21 bases unmatched. CDR3 DNA: TGTGCCAGCAGCTCCCCCGGGCCTCAGACAGGGAATGTATACACTGAAGCTTTCTTT. It yields the protein CASSSPGPQTGNVYTEAFF.

The sample holds a few counts of this clonotype. The chain links TRBV4-2 to TRBJ2-2; 7 nucleotides line up with TRBD2. Per germline, CDR1 LGHNA and CDR2 YNFKEQ. Trimming removed 1 base from V and 6 bases from J; junction bases left unmatched: 8. This CDR3 region has 16 residues. The CDR3 DNA sequence: TGTGCCAGCAGCCAAGTGGGCGGGAGTAGGGCCGGGGAGCTGTTTTTT. Residues: CASSQVGGSRAGELFF.

This clonotype was found a few times. The chain employs TRBV6-2 or TRBV6-3 and TRBJ1-2; a possible D gene is TRBD1 (6 bases). The germline V and J ends were trimmed by 6 bases and 5 bases, with 22 bases remaining between them. CDR1 MNHEY and CDR2 SVGEGT come from the germline V gene. This CDR3 has 16 amino acids. The CDR3 DNA follows: TGTGCCAGCAGCAGCCTGACAGGCCAGAGGTCGTATGGCTACACCTTC. Encoded protein: CASSSLTGQRSYGYTF.

This clonotype appeared a few times. The chain is built from TRBV6-5 and TRBJ1-4; D is possibly TRBD1 (5 bases). The CDR3 runs 14 residues. Germline assignment: CDR1 MNHEY and CDR2 SVGAGI. The V gene lost 7 bases and the J gene lost 8 bases, with 17 bases spanning the gap. DNA for the CDR3: TGTGCCAGCACCCCTAGTGGGGGGGAGGAAAAACTGTTTTTT. Encoded protein: CASTPSGGEEKLFF.